This TCR beta chain is drawn from a study of blood T cell repertoires in COVID-19. Overall study context: Nucleic acid was either cDNA or gDNA, and it came from T cells, B-cell-depleted T cells, or PBMCs.

CDR1 and CDR2 from the germline V gene are PRHDT and FYEKMQ (reference sequence). This CDR3 has 10 residues. V was clipped by 6 bases and J by 10 bases, with 9 bases between them. Authors' methods: Reference gene primer amplification yielded estimated nucleated cell counts. The repertoire was sequenced with immunoSEQ multiplex PCR; TCRdb's copy has only in-frame clones and lacks some. The V and J calls and clone size come from that table; D and trimming were worked out from the DNA. The sample lists a few hundred thousand clones; 87% were seen once. This clone was seen a handful of times. Sequencing was carried out using peripheral blood. This TCR was recovered from a man aged 18 to 29 with active or convalescent COVID-19. This chain connects TRBV13 to TRBJ1-1, with D unresolved. CDR3 nucleotide sequence: TGTGCCAGCAGTCGAAGAGGAGCTTTCTTT. It specifies CASSRRGAFF.